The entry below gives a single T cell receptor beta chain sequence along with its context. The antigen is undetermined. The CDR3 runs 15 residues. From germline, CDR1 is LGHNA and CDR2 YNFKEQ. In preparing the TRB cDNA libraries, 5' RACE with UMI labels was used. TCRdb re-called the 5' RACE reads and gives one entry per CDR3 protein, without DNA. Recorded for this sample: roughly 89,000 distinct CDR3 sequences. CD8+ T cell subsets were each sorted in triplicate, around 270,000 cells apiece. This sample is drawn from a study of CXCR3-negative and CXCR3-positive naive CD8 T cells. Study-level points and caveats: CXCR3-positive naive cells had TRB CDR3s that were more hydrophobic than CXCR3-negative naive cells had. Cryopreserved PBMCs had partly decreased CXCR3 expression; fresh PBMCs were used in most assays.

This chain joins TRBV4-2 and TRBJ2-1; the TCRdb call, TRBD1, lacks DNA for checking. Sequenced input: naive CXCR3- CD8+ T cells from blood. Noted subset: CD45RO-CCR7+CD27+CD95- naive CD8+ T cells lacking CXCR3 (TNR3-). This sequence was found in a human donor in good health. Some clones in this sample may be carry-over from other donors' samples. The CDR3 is CASSPIAGASNEQFF.